The present TCR beta chain was sequenced within a study of vaccination effects on CD4 cells after COVID-19. Investigators separated out CD4+ T cells once around 10 days of culture had passed. Either the mRNA-1273 or the BNT162b2 vaccine was given to participants as two doses. None of the vaccinated had previously contracted SARS-CoV-2, and their nucleocapsid antibodies tested negative. Cells had half their medium changed to IL-2 medium on days 3 and 7. Regarding this clone: What it recognizes is unknown.

Generated by immunoSEQ multiplex PCR, the TCRdb table keeps only in-frame clones and is missing some. This table holds approximately 57,000 clones, around 73% found once. Sequenced material: CD4+ T cells from PBMCs cultured without peptide, taken after COVID-19 vaccination. This receptor was taken from a human donor who received a COVID-19 vaccine.

The chain's CDR3 is CASSRPTYEQYF. The DNA for the CDR3 is TGTGCCAGTTCCCGTCCCACTTACGAGCAGTACTTC. V is TRBV28 and J is TRBJ2-7; D remains unclear. Germline V gene data show CDR1 as MDHEN and CDR2 as SYDVKM. V gave up 9 bases and J gave up 4 bases, with 13 bases separating them. This CDR3 comprises 12 residues.